The sequence of this T cell receptor beta chain was determined in a study of beta chain features in type 1 diabetes. Notes on the study in general: Patients with type 1 diabetes showed fewer VDJ junction insertions and more deletions. Significant though moderate, a shortening of TCRB CDR3s appeared in all four CD4+ subsets of Type 1 diabetes patients.

To note about this clone: As yet, its antigen is unknown.

There are 15 residues in the CDR3. Germline CDR1 and CDR2: SGHRS and YFSETQ. V was clipped by 0 bases and J by 5 bases, with 12 bases between them. Via CD45RO/CCR7/CD25/CD127/CD95/CD27, cells of the CD4+ naive, central memory, regulatory and stem cell-like memory subsets were sorted. Reverse transcribing all isolated RNA meant expressed TCRB transcripts were sequenced. The study sequenced naive, central memory and regulatory T cell samples to an average of about 3.5 million reads. This table comes from immunoSEQ multiplex PCR, and its TCRdb copy is limited to in-frame clones, with some not included. The table has 150,000 to 190,000 clones, 10% seen once.

This receptor was taken from a man younger than 45 with type 1 diabetes. Input material: central memory CD4+ T cells from blood. V gene TRBV5-1 combines with J gene TRBJ2-1; TRBD2 is a possible D gene (5 bases). CDR3 nucleotide sequence: TGCGCCAGCAGCTTGGACGGGGAATTTCACAATGAGCAGTTCTTC. Amino acid sequence: CASSLDGEFHNEQFF.